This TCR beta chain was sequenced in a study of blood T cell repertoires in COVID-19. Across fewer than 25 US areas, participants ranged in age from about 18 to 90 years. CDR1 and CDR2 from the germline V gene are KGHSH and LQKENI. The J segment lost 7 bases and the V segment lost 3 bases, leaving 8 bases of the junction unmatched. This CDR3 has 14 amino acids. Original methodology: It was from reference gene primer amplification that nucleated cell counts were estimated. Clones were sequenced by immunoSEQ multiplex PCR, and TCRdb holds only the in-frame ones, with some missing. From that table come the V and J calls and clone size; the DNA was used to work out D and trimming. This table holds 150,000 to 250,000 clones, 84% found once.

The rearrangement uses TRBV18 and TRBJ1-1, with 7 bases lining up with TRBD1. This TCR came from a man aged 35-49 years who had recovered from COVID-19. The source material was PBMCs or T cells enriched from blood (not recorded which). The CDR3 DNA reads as TGTGCCAGCTCACCGTACGGGACAGAAAATGAAGCTTTCTTT. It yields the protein CASSPYGTENEAFF.